Each of the 15 T cell receptor beta chains below was sequenced from the same sample in a study of T cells in localized non-small cell lung cancer. Sequencing used immunoSEQ multiplex PCR; TCRdb keeps in-frame clones, though not all of them. Found here are 2,500 to 3,500 clones, about 18% of them singletons; the top ten hold around 10%. Material: lung tumor tissue, obtained before any cancer treatment. The receptors derive from a man aged 35 to 69 with stage I lung adenocarcinoma.

This clone is deemed medium-sized (0.01 to 0.1%). The rearrangement uses TRBV18 and TRBJ2-1, with 11 bases that match TRBD1. The V gene end was trimmed by 2 bases and the J gene end by 3 bases; junction bases not matched to a gene: 3. The CDR3 is 16 residues long. Germline CDR1 and CDR2: KGHSH and LQKENI. The CDR3 bases are TGTGCCAGCTCACCAAAGGGGACAGGGGGCTACAATGAGCAGTTCTTC. Its protein is CASSPKGTGGYNEQFF.

By its share, this clone is large. V gene TRBV6-8 combines with J gene TRBJ2-5; 8 bases align to TRBD2. The CDR3 consists of 14 residues. The V gene end was trimmed by 10 bases and the J gene end by 3 bases; junction bases not matched to a gene: 10. In germline, CDR1 is MNHGY, CDR2 SAAAGT. The CDR3 region has the DNA TGTGCCATCAGCCTCGAAGCGGGAGAAGAGACCCAGTACTTC. Encoded protein: CAISLEAGEETQYF.

This chain uses TRBV5-1 with TRBJ2-2; D is unresolved. V was trimmed by 1 base and J by 1 base, leaving 14 bases between them. The CDR3 has 17 amino acids. Per germline, CDR1 SGHRS and CDR2 YFSETQ. This chain's CDR3 is CASSLWAASGNTGELFF. In DNA, the CDR3 is TGCGCCAGCAGCTTGTGGGCCGCCTCCGGGAACACCGGGGAGCTGTTTTTT.

The CDR3 loop reads CASSQDSNPNYGYTF. The CDR3 nucleotides are TGTGCCAGCAGCCAGGACAGTAACCCCAACTATGGCTACACCTTC. The chain combines TRBV6-8 with TRBJ1-2, with D perhaps matching TRBD1 (6 bases). The CDR3 is 15 amino acids. Per germline, CDR1 MNHGY and CDR2 SAAAGT. With 6 bases removed from V and 2 bases from J, the gap between germline ends came to 16 bases.

The gene calls are TRBV19 and TRBJ2-7; 9 bases align to TRBD1. The CDR3 runs 13 residues. After removal of 7 bases from V and 0 bases from J, the junction contained 1 base not matched to a gene. Germline CDR1 and CDR2: LNHDA and SQIVND (reference sequence). The CDR3 nucleotides are TGTGCCAGTAAGGACAGGGGCTCCTACGAGCAGTACTTC. It codes for CASKDRGSYEQYF.

The chain has TRBV6-8 and TRBJ2-2; TRBD2 aligns across 8 bases. CDR1 is MNHGY and CDR2 is SAAAGT in the germline V gene. V lost 6 bases, J lost 0 bases, and 0 bases stayed unmatched. This CDR3 has 14 amino acids. CDR3 nucleotide sequence: TGTGCCAGCAGGGGACTAGCGAACACCGGGGAGCTGTTTTTT. This encodes CASRGLANTGELFF.

V gene TRBV9 combines with J gene TRBJ2-7; D possibly corresponds to TRBD1 (5 bases). With 2 bases removed from V and 7 bases from J, the gap between germline ends came to 13 bases. Germline V gene sequence: CDR1 SGDLS, CDR2 YYNGEE. This CDR3 has 13 residues. The CDR3 loop reads CASSVPGIGEQYF. As DNA, the CDR3 is TGTGCCAGCAGCGTCCCAGGGATAGGGGAGCAGTACTTC.

The V and J genes are TRBV30 and TRBJ2-6, with TRBD1 matching 9 bases. CDR1 and CDR2 (germline): GTSNPN, SVGIG (reference sequence). The CDR3 covers 18 residues. Losses at the gene ends were 1 base for V and 0 bases for J; bases not matched to a gene: 7. CDR3 sequence (DNA): TGTGCCTGGAGTGAAGGGACAGGGTGGGGCTCTGGGGCCAACGTCCTGACTTTC. Translating gives CAWSEGTGWGSGANVLTF.

V usage is TRBV11-3 and J usage is TRBJ2-7; TRBD2 matches at 14 bases. The trim removed 5 bases at V and 0 bases at J, leaving 3 bases unmatched. Germline CDR1 and CDR2: SGHNT and YENEEA. The CDR3 covers 16 residues. The CDR3 DNA reads as TGTGCCAGCAGCGGGGGACTAGCGGGGGCCTCCTACGAGCAGTACTTC. Protein sequence: CASSGGLAGASYEQYF.

This clone was counted between two and nine times. As DNA, the CDR3 is TGTGCCAGCAGCCTTGCGGGCAGGTCCCTTGGAAACACCATATATTTT. It translates to CASSLAGRSLGNTIYF. V is TRBV7-6 and J is TRBJ1-3, with unresolved D. The germline gives CDR1 SGHVS, CDR2 FNYEAQ. With 5 bases removed from V and 3 bases from J, the gap between germline ends came to 17 bases. The CDR3 has 16 amino acids.

This rearrangement joins TRBV9 to TRBJ1-1; D gene unclear. Per germline, CDR1 SGDLS and CDR2 YYNGEE. This CDR3 is built from 13 residues. Trimming stripped 6 bases from V and 2 bases from J, with 11 bases between. The CDR3 DNA reads TGTGCCAGCACTTATGGGAGAAACACTGAAGCTTTCTTT. This translates into CASTYGRNTEAFF.

The rearrangement joins TRBV18 to TRBJ2-6; D is perhaps TRBD1 or TRBD2 (5 bases each). Between the trimmed V and J ends, which lost 6 bases and 0 bases, there was a span of 9 bases. This CDR3 comprises 15 residues. Germline lookup yields CDR1 KGHSH and CDR2 LQKENI. DNA of the CDR3: TGTGCCAGCTCCCGGGGCGGCTCTGGGGCCAACGTCCTGACTTTC. The encoded protein is CASSRGGSGANVLTF.

J is TRBJ1-2 and V is TRBV29-1; 9 bases are shared with TRBD1. The CDR3 runs to 14 residues. Looked up from germline, CDR1 is SQVTM and CDR2 is ANQGSEA. Trimming took 3 bases from V and 7 from J; bases not matched to a gene: 9. CDR3 sequence (DNA): TGCAGCGTTGAGGGACAGGGATCTTTCTTTGGCTACACCTTC. This encodes CSVEGQGSFFGYTF.

This chain joins TRBV12-5 and TRBJ2-3; perhaps TRBD2 as D (5 bases). CDR1 LGHNT and CDR2 FRNRAP come from the germline V gene. The CDR3 covers 14 residues. The ends were cut back, 2 bases at V and 3 bases at J, with 9 bases in the middle. DNA of the CDR3: TGTGCTAGTGGTTTGTCCGGGAATACAGATACGCAGTATTTT. It yields the protein CASGLSGNTDTQYF.

This clone was detected a few times. The genes are TRBV6-1 and TRBJ2-7; possibly TRBD1 for D (6 bases). Per the germline V gene, CDR1 is MNHNS and CDR2 is SASEGT. The V end lost 1 base, the J end lost 10 bases, and 20 bases lay between the germline ends. This CDR3 spans 15 amino acids. DNA of the CDR3: TGTGCCAGCAGTGAAGAGTTTGGGGGCCCCTCGAAACAGTACGTC. This codes for CASSEEFGGPSKQYV.